The table lists the clone carrying this T cell receptor (beta chain) with a count of one. This entry belongs to a study of shared clonotypes between healthy human individuals. It was across several immunoSEQ plates that each subset's genomic DNA was evenly split. Data came from immunoSEQ multiplex PCR; TCRdb stores just in-frame clones and leaves some out. The sample has about 2.5 million clones, under 95% seen once; the top ten hold 0.37%. The germline gives CDR1 SEHNR, CDR2 FQNEAQ (reference sequence). This CDR3 has 16 residues. V lost 5 bases to trimming and J lost 4 bases; unmatched junction nucleotides: 11.

The source material was naive CD4+ T cells from PBMCs. Documented subset: CD45RA+ positively selected. The chain uses TRBV7-9 and TRBJ2-5, with 9 bases that match TRBD2. The clonotype was recovered from a man between 18 and 35 years old in good health. Some clones in this sample may be carry-over from other donors' samples. Written as DNA, the CDR3 is TGTGCCAGCAGCAACTCCGCCGCGGGAGGGCCAGAGACCCAGTACTTC. Residues: CASSNSAAGGPETQYF.